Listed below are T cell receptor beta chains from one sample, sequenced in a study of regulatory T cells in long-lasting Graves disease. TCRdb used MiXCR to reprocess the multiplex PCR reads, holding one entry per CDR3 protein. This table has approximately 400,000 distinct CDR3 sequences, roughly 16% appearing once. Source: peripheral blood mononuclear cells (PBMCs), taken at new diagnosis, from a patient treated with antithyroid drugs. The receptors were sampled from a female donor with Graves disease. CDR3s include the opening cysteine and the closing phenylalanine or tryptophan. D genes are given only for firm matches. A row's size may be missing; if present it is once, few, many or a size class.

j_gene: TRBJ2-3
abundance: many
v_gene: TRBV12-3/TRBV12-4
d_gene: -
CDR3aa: CASSPRRVTGFTDTQYF
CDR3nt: TGTGCCAGCAGTCCTAGGCGAGTAACAGGATTCACAGATACGCAGTATTTT

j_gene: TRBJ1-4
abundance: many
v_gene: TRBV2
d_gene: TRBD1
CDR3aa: CASRRRGQGADEKLFF
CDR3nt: TGTGCCAGCCGACGAAGGGGACAGGGGGCGGATGAAAAACTGTTTTTT

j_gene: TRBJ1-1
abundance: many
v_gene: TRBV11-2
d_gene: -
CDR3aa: CASSSPRENTEAFF
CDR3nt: TGTGCCAGCAGCTCCCCTCGGGAGAACACTGAAGCTTTCTTT

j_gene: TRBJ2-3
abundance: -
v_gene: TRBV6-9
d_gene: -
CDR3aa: CASSYSAEGGADTQYF
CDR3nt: TGTGCCAGCAGTTACTCAGCCGAGGGCGGGGCAGATACGCAGTATTTT

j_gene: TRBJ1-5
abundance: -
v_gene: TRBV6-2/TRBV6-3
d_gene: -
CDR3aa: CASSLGQQQPQHF
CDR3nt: TGTGCCAGCAGCCTAGGACAGCAACAGCCCCAGCATTTT

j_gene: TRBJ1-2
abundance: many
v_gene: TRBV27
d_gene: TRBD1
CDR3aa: CASRGTASNYGYTF
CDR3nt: TGTGCCAGCAGGGGGACAGCCTCTAACTATGGCTACACCTTC

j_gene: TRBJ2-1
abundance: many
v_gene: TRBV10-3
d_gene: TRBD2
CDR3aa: CAISGPELAEYNEQFF
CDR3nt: TGTGCCATCAGTGGACCTGAACTAGCGGAATACAATGAGCAGTTCTTC

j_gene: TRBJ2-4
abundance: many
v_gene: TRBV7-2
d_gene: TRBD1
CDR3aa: CASNPGTDNIQYF
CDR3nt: TGTGCCAGTAATCCCGGGACAGATAACATTCAGTACTTC

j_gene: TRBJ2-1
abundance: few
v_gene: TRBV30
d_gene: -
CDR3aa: CAWNPEARQDNEQFF
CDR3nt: TGTGCCTGGAATCCAGAGGCGCGTCAGGACAATGAGCAGTTCTTC

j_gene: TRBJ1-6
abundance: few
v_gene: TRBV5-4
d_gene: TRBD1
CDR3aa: CASSKNPGQQNSPLHF
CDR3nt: TGTGCCAGCAGCAAAAATCCGGGACAGCAAAATTCACCCCTCCACTTT

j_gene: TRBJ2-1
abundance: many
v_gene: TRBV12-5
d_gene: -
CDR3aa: CASGYERGTEQFF
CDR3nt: TGTGCTAGTGGCTACGAACGTGGGACTGAGCAGTTCTTC

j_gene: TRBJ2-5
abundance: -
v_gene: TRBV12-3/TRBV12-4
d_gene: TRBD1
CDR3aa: CASGQGAISKGGETQYF
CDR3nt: TGTGCCAGCGGACAGGGGGCGATCTCCAAGGGTGGAGAGACCCAGTACTTC